This T cell receptor beta chain originates from a study of blood T cell repertoires in COVID-19. In the original analysis: Quantification of nucleated cells was approximated via reference gene primer amplification. The data were produced by immunoSEQ multiplex PCR, yet TCRdb's version contains in-frame clones alone and is incomplete. From that table come the V and J calls and clone size; the DNA was used to work out D and trimming. Here the sample spans about 180,000 clones, around 85% being singletons. With respect to this clone: The identical CDR3 is also encoded by other nucleotide sequences in the sample.

The ends were cut back, 4 bases at V and 7 bases at J, with 8 bases in the middle. Germline-derived CDR1 and CDR2 are SGHTA and FQGTGA. The CDR3 is 12 amino acids. In assigning cohorts, the study relied on participant-reported clinical history. The chain links TRBV7-3 to TRBJ2-1, with D tentatively TRBD2 (6 bases). The sequencing input was PBMCs or T cells enriched from blood (not recorded which). This sequence originates from a woman in her thirties or forties with acute COVID-19. The chain's CDR3 is CASSSGGNEQFF. For the CDR3, the DNA is TGTGCCAGCAGCTCCGGGGGTAATGAGCAGTTCTTC.